This TCR beta chain was recovered during a study of neurological immune-mediated disorders. General study results and limits: Private repertoires in all groups were suggested by the finding that expanded clones across subjects shared no CDR3 amino acid sequences.

The CDR3 contains 16 residues. V dropped 6 bases and J dropped 1 base, with 16 bases sitting between them. Synthesis of cDNA was carried out by template-switch 5'RACE. The reaction used 10-nucleotide random UMIs. MiXCR, run by TCRdb on the 5' RACE reads, gives a single entry per CDR3 protein. The sample lists roughly 60,000 distinct CDR3 sequences; roughly 10% were seen once. This clonotype was seen repeatedly, ten times or more. What it binds is unknown. Documented time point: longitudinal time-point 2. The unsorted libraries originated from 2 million PBMCs kept at -80 C. This chain uses TRBV12-3 or TRBV12-4 with TRBJ2-4; TRBD2 is a possible D gene (6 bases). The origin of this receptor is a man aged 25-45 years in good health. The sequenced sample consisted of PBMCs. The CDR3 sequence: CASSPRVAVAKNIQYF. The CDR3, as DNA: TGTGCCAGCAGCCCCCGGGTAGCGGTTGCCAAAAACATTCAGTACTTC.